The rows below give T cell receptor beta chains drawn from one sample of a study of post-analysis software for immune sequencing data. From the PCR reads, TCRdb called clonotypes with MiXCR, one entry per CDR3 protein. The sample has 450,000 to 700,000 distinct CDR3 sequences, roughly 47% seen once. Sequencing was done on a sample of blood. The source is a girl aged 10 to 17 with multiple sclerosis. CDR3s include the opening cysteine and the closing phenylalanine or tryptophan. D genes are given only for firm matches. Size tells how often a clone was seen (once, few, many) or the class of an expanded clone, and some rows leave it out.

J gene,D gene,V gene,clone size,CDR3 DNA,CDR3 protein
TRBJ2-7,NA,TRBV4-1,few,TGCGCCAGCAGCCAAGTGCGGTCCTCGGCAGGGAACGAGCAGTACTTC,CASSQVRSSAGNEQYF
TRBJ2-7,NA,TRBV20-1,many,TGCAGTGCTAGAGATAGAGGGGAGCAGTACTTC,CSARDRGEQYF
TRBJ2-7,NA,TRBV12-3/TRBV12-4,NA,TGTGCCAGCAGTCCTTCCGTCAGGAGCTCCTACGAGCAGTACTTC,CASSPSVRSSYEQYF
TRBJ2-7,NA,TRBV20-1,NA,TGCAGTGCTAGAGGTAGGACTGGGAACTACGAGCAGTACTTC,CSARGRTGNYEQYF
TRBJ2-5,NA,TRBV7-8,NA,TGTGCCAGCAGCTTAGCCCGCAGGGGTGGCGAGACCCAGTACTTC,CASSLARRGGETQYF
TRBJ2-2,TRBD2,TRBV20-1,few,TGCAGTGCTGAAAGCGGGGGGAGGACCGGGGAGCTGTTTTTT,CSAESGGRTGELFF
TRBJ2-5,NA,TRBV5-1,NA,TGCGCCAGCAGCTTGCAAGCTAGTGGGATAGGGGAGACCCAGTACTTC,CASSLQASGIGETQYF
TRBJ1-5,TRBD1,TRBV20-1,few,TGCAGTGCTGTGGGGACAGAATATAGCAATCAGCCCCAGCATTTT,CSAVGTEYSNQPQHF
TRBJ1-1,TRBD1,TRBV7-2,NA,TGTGCCAGCAGCTGGATCGGGACAGACAACACTGAAGCTTTCTTT,CASSWIGTDNTEAFF
TRBJ2-1,NA,TRBV30,NA,TGTGCCTGGTCGGTCGGTAAGGTCTGGGAGCAGTTCTTC,CAWSVGKVWEQFF
TRBJ1-5,NA,TRBV6-6,few,TGTGCCAGCAGGAATGGACTGAGGGTTAATCAGCCCCAGCATTTT,CASRNGLRVNQPQHF
TRBJ1-2,TRBD1,TRBV3-1,few,TGTGCCAGCAGCCCTCCAGGACAGGAACTAAGCTATGGCTACACCTTC,CASSPPGQELSYGYTF
TRBJ2-7,NA,TRBV12-3/TRBV12-4,few,TGTGCCACCCGACGCCCTTACGGACCAAGCTCCTACGAGCAGTACTTC,CATRRPYGPSSYEQYF
TRBJ2-1,TRBD2,TRBV6-5,few,TGTGCCAGCAGTTACTGGTTTAGCGGGGCTAACAATGAGCAGTTCTTC,CASSYWFSGANNEQFF
TRBJ2-1,NA,TRBV15,NA,TGTGCCACCAGCGTTGGCAGGGAGGATACCAATGAGCAGTTCTTC,CATSVGREDTNEQFF
TRBJ2-1,NA,TRBV4-1,few,TGCGCCAGTAGTCTACAGGGTTCTGGCTACAATGAGCAGTTCTTC,CASSLQGSGYNEQFF
TRBJ1-5,TRBD1,TRBV7-2,few,TGTGCCAGCATCCGTGGACAGGGTCAGCCCCAGCATTTT,CASIRGQGQPQHF
TRBJ2-1,TRBD2,TRBV5-6,NA,TGTGCCAGCAGCTCCGGCGGAGGAGCGGGGGGGTACAATGAGCAGTTCTTC,CASSSGGGAGGYNEQFF
TRBJ2-1,NA,TRBV4-1,NA,TGCGCCAGCAGCCAAGATCAGAATGAGCAGTTCTTC,CASSQDQNEQFF
TRBJ2-7,NA,TRBV10-3,NA,TGTGCCATCAGTGAGGAAAGGGACTCCTACGAGCAGTACTTC,CAISEERDSYEQYF
TRBJ2-3,TRBD1,TRBV7-2,few,TGTGCCAGCAGCCCGGGACAGGGGGCTGGTACGCAGTATTTT,CASSPGQGAGTQYF
TRBJ2-7,NA,TRBV3-1,NA,TGTGCCAGCAGCCAAGGAAAAGGCAAATACGAGCAGTACTTC,CASSQGKGKYEQYF